This section outlines one T cell receptor (beta chain) sequence together with its context. This sample is part of a study of blood T cell repertoires in COVID-19. Assay: immunoSEQ multiplex PCR; the TCRdb copy retains only in-frame clones and omits some. The table has a few hundred thousand clones, 80% to 90% seen once. V lost 3 bases to trimming and J lost 7 bases, with 16 bases between them. The CDR3 runs 15 residues. Germline CDR1 MNHEY, CDR2 SVGEGT. This TCR derives from a woman at least 80 years old with acute or convalescent COVID-19. The sequenced sample consisted of peripheral blood. The chain joins TRBV6-2 or TRBV6-3 to TRBJ1-3; D remains ambiguous. CDR3 loop: CASSYIPDRRNTIYF. Written as DNA, the CDR3 is TGTGCCAGCAGTTATATACCTGATCGTCGGAACACCATATATTTT.